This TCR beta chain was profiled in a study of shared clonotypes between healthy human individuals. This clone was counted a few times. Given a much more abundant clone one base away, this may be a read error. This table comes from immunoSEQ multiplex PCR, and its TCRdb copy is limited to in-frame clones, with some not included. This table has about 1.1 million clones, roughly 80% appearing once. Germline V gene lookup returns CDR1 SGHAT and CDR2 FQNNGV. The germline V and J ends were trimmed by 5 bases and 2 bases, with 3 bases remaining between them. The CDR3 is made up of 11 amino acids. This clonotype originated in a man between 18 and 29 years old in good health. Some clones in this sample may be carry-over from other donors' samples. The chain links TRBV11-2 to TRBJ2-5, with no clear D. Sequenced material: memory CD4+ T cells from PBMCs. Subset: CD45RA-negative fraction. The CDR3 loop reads CASSVQETQYF. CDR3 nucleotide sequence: TGTGCCAGCAGCGTACAAGAGACCCAGTACTTC.